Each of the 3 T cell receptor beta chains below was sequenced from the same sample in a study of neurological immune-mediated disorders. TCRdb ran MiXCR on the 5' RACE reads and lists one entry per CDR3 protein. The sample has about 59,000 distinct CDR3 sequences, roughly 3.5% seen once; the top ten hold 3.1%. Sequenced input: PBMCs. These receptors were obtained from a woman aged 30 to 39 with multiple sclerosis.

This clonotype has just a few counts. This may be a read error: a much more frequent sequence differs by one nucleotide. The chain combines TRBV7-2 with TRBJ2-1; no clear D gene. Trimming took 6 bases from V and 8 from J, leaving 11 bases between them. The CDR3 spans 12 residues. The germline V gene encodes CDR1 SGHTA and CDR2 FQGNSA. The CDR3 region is CASRQIGDEQFF. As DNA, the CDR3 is TGTGCCAGCAGACAAATAGGCGATGAGCAGTTCTTC.

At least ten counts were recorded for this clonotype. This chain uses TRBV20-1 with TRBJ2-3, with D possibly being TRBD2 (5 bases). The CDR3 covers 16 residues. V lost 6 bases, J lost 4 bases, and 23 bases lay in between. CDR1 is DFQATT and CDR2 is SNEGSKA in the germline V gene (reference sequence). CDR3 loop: CSAPARGPPRADTQYF. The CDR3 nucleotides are TGCAGTGCCCCCGCCCGAGGCCCTCCGCGGGCAGATACGCAGTATTTT.

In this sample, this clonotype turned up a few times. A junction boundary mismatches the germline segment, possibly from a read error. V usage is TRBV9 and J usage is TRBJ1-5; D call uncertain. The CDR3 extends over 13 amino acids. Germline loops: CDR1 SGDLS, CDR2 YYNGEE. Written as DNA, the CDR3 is TGTGCCAGCAGCGTAGCCCCCAATCAGCCCCAGAATTTT. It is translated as CASSVAPNQPQNF. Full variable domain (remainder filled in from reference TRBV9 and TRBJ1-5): DSGVTQTPKHLITATGQRVTLRCSPRSGDLSVYWYQQSLDQGLQFLIQYYNGEERAKGNILERFSAQQFPDLHSELNLSSLELGDSALYFCASSVAPNQPQNFGDGTRLSIL.